This T cell receptor (beta chain) was retrieved from a study of identical twins. V was clipped by 3 bases and J by 2 bases, with 4 bases between them. The CDR3 sequence is 13 residues long. CDR1 and CDR2 from the germline V gene are LGHDT and YNNKEL (reference sequence). The sample holds many counts of this clonotype. A single record per CDR3 protein comes from TCRdb applying MiXCR to the 5' RACE reads. The data show some 100,000 distinct CDR3 sequences, just under 6% seen once. This sequence originates from a woman between 45 and 60 years old in good health. Sequencing was done on a sample of memory T cells sorted from blood. This chain joins TRBV3-1 and TRBJ1-4, with no clear D. The CDR3 sequence is CASSQGTNEKLFF. CDR3 DNA sequence: TGTGCCAGCAGCCAGGGGACTAATGAAAAACTGTTTTTT.